This T cell receptor (beta chain) comes out of a study of T cells in Graves' hyperthyroidism and ophthalmopathy. Whole-study results and caveats: Blood held most thyroid clonotypes expanded above 0.001 frequency.

Germline assignment: CDR1 LGHDT and CDR2 YNNKEL (reference sequence). Trimming at V came to 4 bases and at J to 0 bases, leaving 7 bases not matched to a gene. This CDR3 comprises 16 residues. Amplification yielded TCR beta CDR3 regions, with RNA transcripts as the source. During a first-round RT-PCR of the TCR CDR3, the HTBI primer set was used. TCRdb ran MiXCR on the multiplex PCR reads and lists one entry per CDR3 protein. The data contain 300,000 to 450,000 distinct CDR3 sequences, 25% of them seen just once; the ten biggest clones take up about 70%. Researchers defined stable Graves' hyperthyroidism as no ophthalmopathy progression within 18 months. The study excluded patients with uncontrolled infection, other autoimmune disease, pregnancy or lactation. Diagnostic assessment was based on clinical symptoms, serum thyroxine and TRAb, thyroid ultrasound and orbital computed tomography. Turning to this clonotype: Its antigen remains unidentified.

J is TRBJ1-2 and V is TRBV3-1, with 8 bases aligning to TRBD1. The receptor was derived from a man in his forties or fifties with Graves' hyperthyroidism. The source material was blood. CDR3 bases: TGTGCCAGCAGCCGAATGACAGGGGAAGCTAACTATGGCTACACCTTC. Translated: CASSRMTGEANYGYTF.